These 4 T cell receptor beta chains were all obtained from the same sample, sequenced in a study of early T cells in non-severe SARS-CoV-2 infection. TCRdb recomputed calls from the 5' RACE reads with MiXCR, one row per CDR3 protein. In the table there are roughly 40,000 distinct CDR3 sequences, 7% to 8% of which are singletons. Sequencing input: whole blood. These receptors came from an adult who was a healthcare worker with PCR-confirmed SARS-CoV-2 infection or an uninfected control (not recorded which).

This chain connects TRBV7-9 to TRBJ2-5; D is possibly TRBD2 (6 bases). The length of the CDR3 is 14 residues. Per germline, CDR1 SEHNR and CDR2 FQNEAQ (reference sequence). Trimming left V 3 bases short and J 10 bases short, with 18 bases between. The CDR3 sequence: CASSFGAGPKGQYF. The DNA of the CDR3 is TGTGCCAGCAGCTTCGGGGCGGGGCCTAAGGGCCAGTACTTC.

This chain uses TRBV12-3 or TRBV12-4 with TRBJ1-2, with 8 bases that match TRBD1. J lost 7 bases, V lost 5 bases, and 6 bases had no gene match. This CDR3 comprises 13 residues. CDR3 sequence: CASSQTGAGGYTF. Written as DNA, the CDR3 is TGTGCCAGCAGTCAGACAGGGGCGGGTGGCTACACCTTC.

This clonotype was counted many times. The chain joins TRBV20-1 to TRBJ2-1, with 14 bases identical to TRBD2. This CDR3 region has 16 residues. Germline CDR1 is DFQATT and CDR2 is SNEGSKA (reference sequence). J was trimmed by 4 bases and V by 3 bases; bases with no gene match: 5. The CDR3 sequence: CSARGLAGAQYNEQFF. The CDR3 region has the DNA TGCAGTGCTAGGGGACTAGCGGGGGCTCAATACAATGAGCAGTTCTTC.

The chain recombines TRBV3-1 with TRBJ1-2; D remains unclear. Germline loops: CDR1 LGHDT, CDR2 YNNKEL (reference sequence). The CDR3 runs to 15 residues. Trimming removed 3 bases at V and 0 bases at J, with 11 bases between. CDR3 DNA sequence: TGTGCCAGCAGCCATGGTCCCCCACCTAACTATGGCTACACCTTC. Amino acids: CASSHGPPPNYGYTF.